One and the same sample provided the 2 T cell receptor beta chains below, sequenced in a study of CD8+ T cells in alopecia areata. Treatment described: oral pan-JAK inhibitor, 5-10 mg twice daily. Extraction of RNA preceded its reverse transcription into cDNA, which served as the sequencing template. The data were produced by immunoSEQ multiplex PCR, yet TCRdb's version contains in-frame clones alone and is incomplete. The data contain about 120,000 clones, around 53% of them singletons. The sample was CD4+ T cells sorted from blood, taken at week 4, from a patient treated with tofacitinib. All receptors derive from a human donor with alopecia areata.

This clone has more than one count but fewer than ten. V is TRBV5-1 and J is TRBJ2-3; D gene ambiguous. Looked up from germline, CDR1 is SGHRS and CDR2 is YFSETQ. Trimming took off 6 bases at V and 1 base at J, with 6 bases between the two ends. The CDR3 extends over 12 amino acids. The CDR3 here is CASNGGTDTQYF. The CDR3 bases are TGCGCCAGCAACGGAGGCACAGATACGCAGTATTTT.

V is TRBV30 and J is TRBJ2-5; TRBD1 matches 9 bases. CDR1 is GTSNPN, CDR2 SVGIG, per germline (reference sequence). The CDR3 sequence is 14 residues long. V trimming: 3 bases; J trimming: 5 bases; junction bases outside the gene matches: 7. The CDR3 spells CAWRQDRGMETQYF. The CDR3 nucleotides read TGTGCCTGGAGGCAAGACAGGGGGATGGAGACCCAGTACTTC.